Sequencing of this T cell receptor (beta chain) was carried out in a study of blood T cell repertoires in COVID-19. Study context: Collection of acute and convalescent COVID-19 samples took place in the United States, Italy and Spain. From T cells, B-cell-depleted T cells, or PBMCs came the material, which was cDNA or gDNA.

Trimming removed 0 bases from V and 3 bases from J; junction bases left unmatched: 2. Germline CDR1 and CDR2: SGDLS and YYNGEE. The CDR3 is 15 residues long. In the original workflow: Scientists estimated how many nucleated cells there were by amplifying reference gene primers. The repertoire was sequenced with immunoSEQ multiplex PCR; TCRdb's copy has only in-frame clones and lacks some. V and J calls and clone size are those listed in that table; D and trimming were worked out from the DNA. The profile shows about 140,000 clones, 80% to 90% of them singletons. This sequence originates from a man aged 60-69 years with active or convalescent COVID-19. Sequences were obtained from peripheral blood. The rearrangement links TRBV9 to TRBJ1-2, with 10 bases identical to TRBD1. CDR3 residues: CASSVGTGGYYGYTF. The CDR3 nucleotides are TGTGCCAGCAGCGTAGGGACAGGGGGTTACTATGGCTACACCTTC.